This T cell receptor beta chain emerged from a study of T-cell memory formation after mild COVID-19. Findings and caveats of the study: Mainly CM and EM harbored the contracting CD4+ clones; mainly EMRA harbored the CD8+ ones. Clones from the second wave (peaking day 37) had unconfirmed SARS-CoV-2 specificity.

TCRdb ran MiXCR on the 5' RACE reads and lists one entry per CDR3 protein. The data hold roughly 620,000 distinct CDR3 sequences, with approximately 19% observed a single time. This clonotype was observed a handful of times. The antigen is undetermined. This sequence originates from an adult woman who had mild COVID-19 (a few samples of this study predate the infection). Cell type and time point are not known. Input material: PBMCs or a T cell subset sorted from them (not recorded which).

Here the CDR3 DNA reads TGTGCCAGCAGTCCACTAGCGTTGAGCTCCTACGAGCAGTACTTC. Protein sequence: CASSPLALSSYEQYF. The V and J genes are TRBV27 and TRBJ2-7, with TRBD2 identical over 7 bases. This CDR3 contains 15 residues. Per the germline V gene, CDR1 is MNHEY and CDR2 is SMNVEV (reference sequence). The ends lost 5 bases at V and 0 bases at J; junction bases unmatched: 7.